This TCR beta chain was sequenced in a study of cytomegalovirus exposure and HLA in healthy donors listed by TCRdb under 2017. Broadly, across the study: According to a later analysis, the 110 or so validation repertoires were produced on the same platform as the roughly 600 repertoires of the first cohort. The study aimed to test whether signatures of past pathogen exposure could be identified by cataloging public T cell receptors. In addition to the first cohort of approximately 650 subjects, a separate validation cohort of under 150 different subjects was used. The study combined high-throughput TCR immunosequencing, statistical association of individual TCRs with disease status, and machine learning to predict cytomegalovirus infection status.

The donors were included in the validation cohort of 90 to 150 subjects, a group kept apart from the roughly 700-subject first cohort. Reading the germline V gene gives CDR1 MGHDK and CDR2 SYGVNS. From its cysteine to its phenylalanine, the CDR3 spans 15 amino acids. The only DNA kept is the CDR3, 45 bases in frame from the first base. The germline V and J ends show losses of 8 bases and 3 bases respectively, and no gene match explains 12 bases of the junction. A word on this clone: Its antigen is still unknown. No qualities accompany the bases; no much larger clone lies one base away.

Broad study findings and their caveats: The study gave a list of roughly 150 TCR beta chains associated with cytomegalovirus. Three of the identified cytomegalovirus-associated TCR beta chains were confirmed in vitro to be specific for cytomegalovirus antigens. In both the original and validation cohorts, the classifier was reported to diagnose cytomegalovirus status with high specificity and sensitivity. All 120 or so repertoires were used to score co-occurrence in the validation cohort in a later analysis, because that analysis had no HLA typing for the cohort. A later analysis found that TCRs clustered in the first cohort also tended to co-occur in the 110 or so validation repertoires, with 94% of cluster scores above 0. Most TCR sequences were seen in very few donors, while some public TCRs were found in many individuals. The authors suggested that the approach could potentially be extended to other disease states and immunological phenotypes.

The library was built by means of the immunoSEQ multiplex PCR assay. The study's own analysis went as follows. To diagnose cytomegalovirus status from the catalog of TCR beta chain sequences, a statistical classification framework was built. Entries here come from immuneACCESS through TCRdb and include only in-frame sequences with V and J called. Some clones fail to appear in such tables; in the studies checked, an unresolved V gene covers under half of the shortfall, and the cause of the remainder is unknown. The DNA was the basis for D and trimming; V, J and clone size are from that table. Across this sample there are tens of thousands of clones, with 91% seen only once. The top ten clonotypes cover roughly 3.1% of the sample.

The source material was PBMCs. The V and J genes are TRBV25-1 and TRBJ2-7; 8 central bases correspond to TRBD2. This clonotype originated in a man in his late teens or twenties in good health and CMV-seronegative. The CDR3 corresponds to CASAPGGGRVYEQYF. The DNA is TGTGCCAGCGCCCCCGGGGGGGGGAGAGTCTACGAGCAGTACTTC.